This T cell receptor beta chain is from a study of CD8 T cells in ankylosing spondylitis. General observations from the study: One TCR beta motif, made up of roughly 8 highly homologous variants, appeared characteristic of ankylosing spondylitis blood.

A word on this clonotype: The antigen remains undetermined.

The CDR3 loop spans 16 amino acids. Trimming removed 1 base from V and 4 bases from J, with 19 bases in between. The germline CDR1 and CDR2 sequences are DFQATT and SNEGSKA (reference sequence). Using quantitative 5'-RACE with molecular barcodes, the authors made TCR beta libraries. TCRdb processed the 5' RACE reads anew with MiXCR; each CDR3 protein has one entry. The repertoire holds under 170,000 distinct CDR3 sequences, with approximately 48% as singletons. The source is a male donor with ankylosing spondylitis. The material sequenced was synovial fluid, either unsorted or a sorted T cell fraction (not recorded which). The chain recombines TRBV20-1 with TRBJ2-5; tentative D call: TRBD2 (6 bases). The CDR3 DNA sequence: TGCAGTGCTAGAGGCTACGGGACTGTTCCGGTAGAGACCCAGTACTTC. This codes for CSARGYGTVPVETQYF.